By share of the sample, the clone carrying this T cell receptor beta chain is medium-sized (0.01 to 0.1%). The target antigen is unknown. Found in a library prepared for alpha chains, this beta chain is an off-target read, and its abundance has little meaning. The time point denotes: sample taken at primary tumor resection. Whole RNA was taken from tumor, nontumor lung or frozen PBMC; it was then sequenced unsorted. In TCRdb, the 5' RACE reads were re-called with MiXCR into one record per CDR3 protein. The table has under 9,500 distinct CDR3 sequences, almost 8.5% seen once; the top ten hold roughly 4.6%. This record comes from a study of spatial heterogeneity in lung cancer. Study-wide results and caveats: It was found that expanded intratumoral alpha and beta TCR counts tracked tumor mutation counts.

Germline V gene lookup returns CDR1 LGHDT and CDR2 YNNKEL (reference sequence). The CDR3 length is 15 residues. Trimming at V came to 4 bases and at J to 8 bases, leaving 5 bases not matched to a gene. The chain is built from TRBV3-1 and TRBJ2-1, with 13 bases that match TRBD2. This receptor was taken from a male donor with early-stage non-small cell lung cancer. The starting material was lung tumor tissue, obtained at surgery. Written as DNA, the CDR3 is TGTGCCAGCAGCCTGTCGGGACTAGCGGGGTATGAGCAGTTCTTC. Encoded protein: CASSLSGLAGYEQFF.